This T cell receptor beta chain was sequenced during a study of graft-versus-host responses after intestinal transplantation. Germline V gives CDR1 SGHVS, CDR2 FNYEAQ. This CDR3 spans 14 amino acids. The V and J ends lost 3 bases and 6 bases, in that order; junction bases with no gene match: 5. Sequenced by immunoSEQ multiplex PCR; TCRdb stores in-frame clones only, minus some. Of about 8,900 clones in the sample, under 35% were seen once. The plating included around 200,000 irradiated, violet-dye-labeled stimulator cells together with around 200,000 CFSE-labeled responder cells. The chain joins TRBV7-6 to TRBJ2-3, with 8 nucleotides matching TRBD2. This clonotype originated in a human patient who was an organ donor for intestinal transplantation. Source: alloreactive CD8+ T cells from a mixed lymphocyte reaction culture, taken before transplantation. Described subset: CFSE-low proliferating T cells sorted from roughly 6-day pre-transplant mixed lymphocyte reaction (GvH or HvG direction). CDR3 residues: CASSFGTSSDTQYF. In DNA, the CDR3 is TGTGCCAGCAGCTTTGGGACTAGTTCCGATACGCAGTATTTT.